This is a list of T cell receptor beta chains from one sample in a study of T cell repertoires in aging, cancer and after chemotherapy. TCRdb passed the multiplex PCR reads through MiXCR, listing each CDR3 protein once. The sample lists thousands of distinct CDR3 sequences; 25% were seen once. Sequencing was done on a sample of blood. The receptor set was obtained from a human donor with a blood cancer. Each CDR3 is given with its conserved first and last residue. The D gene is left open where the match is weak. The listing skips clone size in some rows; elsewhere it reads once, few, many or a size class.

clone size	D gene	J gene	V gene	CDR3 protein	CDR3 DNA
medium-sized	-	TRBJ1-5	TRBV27	CASSLSGKSDNQPQHF	TGTGCCAGCAGTTTATCGGGGAAGAGCGACAATCAGCCCCAGCATTTT
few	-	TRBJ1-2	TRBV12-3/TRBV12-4	CASSLSGNYGYTF	TGTGCCAGCAGTTTAAGTGGGAACTATGGCTACACCTTC
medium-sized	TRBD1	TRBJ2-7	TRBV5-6	CASSLLTGGRGEQYF	TGTGCCAGCAGCTTACTGACAGGGGGCAGGGGCGAGCAGTACTTC
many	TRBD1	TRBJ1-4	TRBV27	CASSLRGQGAYNEKLFF	TGTGCCAGCAGTTTAAGGGGACAGGGGGCGTATAATGAAAAACTGTTTTTT
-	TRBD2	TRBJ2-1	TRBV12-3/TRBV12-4	CASSPSGRSYNEQFF	TGTGCCAGCAGCCCCAGCGGGAGGTCCTACAATGAGCAGTTCTTC
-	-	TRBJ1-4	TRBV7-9	CASSLDGTSTNEKLFF	TGTGCCAGCAGCTTAGACGGGACCTCAACTAATGAAAAACTGTTTTTT
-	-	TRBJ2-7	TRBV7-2	CASSFLDTVSYEQYF	TGTGCCAGCAGCTTTTTAGACACAGTCTCCTACGAGCAGTACTTC
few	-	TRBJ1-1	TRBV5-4	CASSPSVTNTEAFF	TGTGCCAGCAGTCCCAGTGTGACGAACACTGAAGCTTTCTTT
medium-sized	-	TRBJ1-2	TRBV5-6	CASSQGRIYGYTF	TGTGCCAGCAGCCAGGGGCGAATCTATGGCTACACCTTC
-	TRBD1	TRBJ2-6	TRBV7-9	CASSSQSRDRASGANVLTF	TGTGCCAGCAGCTCCCAGTCCCGGGACAGGGCCTCTGGGGCCAACGTCCTGACTTTC
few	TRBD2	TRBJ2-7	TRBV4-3	CASGGGLGQDYEQYF	TGCGCCAGCGGGGGGGGACTCGGACAAGACTACGAGCAGTACTTC
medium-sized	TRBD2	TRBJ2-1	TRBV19	CASSIPSGQYNEQFF	TGTGCCAGTAGTATCCCTAGCGGCCAATACAATGAGCAGTTCTTC
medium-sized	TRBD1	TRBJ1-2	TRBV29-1	CSVEGTGRGYTF	TGCAGCGTCGAGGGGACAGGGAGAGGCTACACCTTC
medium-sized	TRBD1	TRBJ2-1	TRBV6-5	CASSYTGQSSYNEQFF	TGTGCCAGCAGTTACACGGGACAGAGCTCCTACAATGAGCAGTTCTTC
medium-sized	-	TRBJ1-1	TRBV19	CASGLPQGRETEAFF	TGTGCCAGCGGGCTTCCCCAGGGGCGGGAGACTGAAGCTTTCTTT
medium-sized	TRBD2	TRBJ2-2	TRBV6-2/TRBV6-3	CASSYETSGRTANTGELFF	TGTGCCAGCAGTTACGAGACTAGCGGGAGGACAGCGAACACCGGGGAGCTGTTTTTT
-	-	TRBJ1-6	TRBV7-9	CASSPGQADYSPLHF	TGTGCCAGCAGCCCCGGGCAGGCTGACTATTCACCCCTCCACTTT
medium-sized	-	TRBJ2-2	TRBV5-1	CASSSLTGNTGELFF	TGCGCCAGCAGCTCCCTCACAGGGAACACCGGGGAGCTGTTTTTT
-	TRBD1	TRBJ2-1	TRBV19	CASSMGQGVRSYNEQFF	TGTGCCAGTAGTATGGGACAGGGGGTCCGCTCCTACAATGAGCAGTTCTTC
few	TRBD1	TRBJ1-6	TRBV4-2	CASSQGGDRDNSPLHF	TGTGCCAGCAGCCAAGGCGGGGACAGGGATAATTCACCCCTCCACTTT
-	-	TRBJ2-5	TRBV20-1	CSARLSQETQYF	TGCAGTGCCCGGCTCAGCCAAGAGACCCAGTACTTC
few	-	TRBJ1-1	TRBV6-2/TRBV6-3	CASSRQVSEAFF	TGTGCCAGCAGTCGACAGGTTTCTGAAGCTTTCTTT
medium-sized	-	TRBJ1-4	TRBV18	CASSPREPRNEKLFF	TGTGCCAGCTCACCACGGGAACCTCGGAATGAAAAACTGTTTTTT
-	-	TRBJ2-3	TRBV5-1	CASSLTSSTDTQYF	TGCGCCAGCAGCTTGACTAGTAGCACAGATACGCAGTATTTT
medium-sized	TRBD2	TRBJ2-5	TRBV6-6	CASSSGLARETQYF	TGTGCCAGCAGTTCGGGACTAGCTCGGGAGACCCAGTACTTC
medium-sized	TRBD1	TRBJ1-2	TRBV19	CASRVGTGGWANYGYTF	TGTGCCAGCCGTGTTGGGACAGGGGGCTGGGCTAACTATGGCTACACCTTC
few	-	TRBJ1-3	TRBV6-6	CASSYSSTAGNTIYF	TGTGCCAGCAGTTACTCGTCGACGGCAGGAAACACCATATATTTT
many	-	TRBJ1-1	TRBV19	CASSPDSWGNEAFF	TGTGCCAGTAGTCCGGACTCTTGGGGCAATGAAGCTTTCTTT
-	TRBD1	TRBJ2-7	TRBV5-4	CASSQPGQGYEQYF	TGTGCCAGCAGCCAACCGGGACAGGGGTACGAGCAGTACTTC
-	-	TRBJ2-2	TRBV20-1	CSAMAGSGGELFF	TGCAGTGCCATGGCGGGGTCTGGCGGGGAGCTGTTTTTT
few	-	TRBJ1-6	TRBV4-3	CASSQEWGARNSPLHF	TGCGCCAGCAGCCAAGAATGGGGGGCGCGGAATTCACCCCTCCACTTT
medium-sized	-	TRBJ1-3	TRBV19	CASSVRGSDSGNTIYF	TGTGCCAGTAGTGTCCGCGGGTCCGACTCTGGAAACACCATATATTTT
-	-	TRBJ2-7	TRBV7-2	CASSFDPGRLYEQYF	TGTGCCAGCAGCTTCGACCCTGGACGGCTCTACGAGCAGTACTTC
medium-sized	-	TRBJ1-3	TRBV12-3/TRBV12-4	CASRPTHGTLGNTIYF	TGTGCCAGCAGGCCCACCCACGGGACGCTTGGAAACACCATATATTTT
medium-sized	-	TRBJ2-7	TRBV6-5	CASGRGTSEQYF	TGTGCCTCGGGAAGGGGAACATCCGAGCAGTACTTC